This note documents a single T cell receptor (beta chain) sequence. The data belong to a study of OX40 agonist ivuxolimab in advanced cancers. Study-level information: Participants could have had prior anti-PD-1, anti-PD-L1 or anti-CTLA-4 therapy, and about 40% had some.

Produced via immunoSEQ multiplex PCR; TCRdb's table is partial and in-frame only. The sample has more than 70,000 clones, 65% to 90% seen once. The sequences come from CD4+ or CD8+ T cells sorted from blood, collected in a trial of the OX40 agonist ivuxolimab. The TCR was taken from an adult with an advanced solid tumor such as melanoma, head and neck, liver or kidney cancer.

The CDR3 coding sequence is TGTGCCTGGAGAGAAAAGCAGGGAGTTCATTCACCCCTCCACTTT. Its translation: CAWREKQGVHSPLHF. V usage is TRBV30 and J usage is TRBJ1-6; D is possibly TRBD1 (5 bases). V shed 3 bases and J shed 8 bases, with 17 bases lying between them. The CDR3 totals 15 residues. Germline lookup yields CDR1 GTSNPN and CDR2 SVGIG (reference sequence).